The 22 T cell receptor beta chains listed next were all sequenced from one sample in a study of cytomegalovirus exposure and HLA in healthy donors. The primer mix had 60 Vbeta and 13 Jbeta primers. The data were produced by immunoSEQ multiplex PCR, yet TCRdb's version contains in-frame clones alone and is incomplete. This table has approximately 160,000 clones, roughly 80% appearing once. The sequencing input was PBMCs. Receptor source: a male donor in good health and CMV-seronegative.

Worth noting for this clone: Other nucleotide sequences from this sample produce the same CDR3. The chain has TRBV7-7 and TRBJ2-1; 10 bases match TRBD2. This CDR3 contains 17 residues. Germline lookup yields CDR1 SSHAT and CDR2 FNYEAQ (reference sequence). With V trimmed by 2 bases and J by 7 bases, 11 bases remained unmatched. The CDR3 sequence: CASSLTASGGAQNEQFF. The CDR3 region has the DNA TGTGCCAGCAGCTTAACTGCCAGCGGGGGGGCCCAAAATGAGCAGTTCTTC.

This chain uses TRBV6-1 with TRBJ1-3; D possibly corresponds to TRBD1 (6 bases). This CDR3 has 15 amino acids. Trimming removed 5 bases from V and 0 bases from J, with 11 bases in between. Germline V gene lookup returns CDR1 MNHNS and CDR2 SASEGT. CDR3: CASSRGTGSGNTIYF. The CDR3 nucleotides read TGTGCCAGCAGTAGGGGGACGGGCTCTGGAAACACCATATATTTT.

CDR3 amino acids: CSVEGATEAFF. The CDR3 region has the DNA TGCAGCGTCGAGGGGGCGACTGAAGCTTTCTTT. The gene calls are TRBV29-1 and TRBJ1-1; TRBD1 aligns across 7 bases. CDR1 and CDR2 from the germline V gene are SQVTM and ANQGSEA. CDR3 length: 11 amino acids. With V trimmed by 6 bases and J by 5 bases, 3 bases remained unmatched.

The J gene is TRBJ1-1, the V gene TRBV5-4, with D maybe TRBD1 (6 bases). V shed 6 bases and J shed 5 bases, with 17 bases lying between them. The CDR3 consists of 14 residues. CDR1 is SGHNT and CDR2 is YYREEE in the germline V gene (reference sequence). CDR3 protein: CASTVQGLGTEAFF. CDR3 nucleotide sequence: TGTGCCAGCACCGTACAGGGTCTAGGAACTGAAGCTTTCTTT.

This clone has just one count. The rearrangement joins TRBV29-1 to TRBJ2-4; D may be TRBD2 (6 bases). Germline values: CDR1 SQVTM, CDR2 ANQGSEA. The CDR3 runs to 16 residues. Deletions cut 4 bases from V and 0 bases from J, with 16 bases between. The CDR3 loop is CSVGSGGILAKNIQYF. Written as DNA, the CDR3 is TGCAGCGTTGGCTCTGGGGGGATCTTAGCCAAAAACATTCAGTACTTC.

This chain uses TRBV13 with TRBJ1-2; 8 bases map to TRBD1. The CDR3 contains 14 residues. CDR1 and CDR2 (germline): PRHDT, FYEKMQ (reference sequence). V lost 2 bases to trimming and J lost 8 bases; unmatched junction nucleotides: 7. The CDR3 DNA sequence: TGTGCCAGCAGCTTAAGACAGGGGAAAGGAGGCTACACCTTC. Translating it yields CASSLRQGKGGYTF.

This clone was detected a few times. V usage is TRBV6-1 and J usage is TRBJ1-1, with D tentatively TRBD1 (5 bases). V was cut by 0 bases and J by 7 bases, with 12 bases left in between. The CDR3 is made up of 14 amino acids. CDR1 MNHNS and CDR2 SASEGT come from the germline V gene. The CDR3 here is CASSEAGGRREAFF. The CDR3 nucleotides read TGTGCCAGCAGTGAAGCGGGGGGACGGCGTGAAGCTTTCTTT.

The chain is built from TRBV5-8 and TRBJ2-2, with D possibly matching TRBD1 (6 bases). The CDR3 is 15 amino acids. Trimming removed 4 bases from V and 5 bases from J, with 15 bases in between. The germline V gene encodes CDR1 SGHTS and CDR2 YDEGEE. The CDR3, as DNA: TGTGCCAGCAGCGCATCAGGGGTTAGGACCGGGGAGCTGTTTTTT. Its protein product is CASSASGVRTGELFF.

The chain is built from TRBV6-5 and TRBJ1-4; the D gene is possibly TRBD1 (5 bases). Germline CDR1 is MNHEY and CDR2 is SVGAGI. Between the trimmed V and J ends, which lost 2 bases and 8 bases, there was a span of 15 bases. The CDR3 totals 15 residues. CDR3 protein: CASSYRARGGEKLFF. The CDR3 nucleotides are TGTGCCAGCAGTTACCGGGCTCGGGGGGGGGAAAAACTGTTTTTT.

The chain has TRBV5-1 and TRBJ2-2; maybe TRBD2 (6 bases). This CDR3 spans 12 amino acids. Germline V CDR1 and CDR2: SGHRS, YFSETQ. Trimming removed 5 bases from V and 6 bases from J, with 8 bases in between. This CDR3 is CASRSGAGELFF. The CDR3 coding sequence is TGCGCCAGCAGGTCGGGGGCCGGGGAGCTGTTTTTT.

The gene calls are TRBV30 and TRBJ2-5; TRBD2 is a possible D gene (6 bases). The last part of the DNA fits TRBJ2-7 better; the J call may be wrong. The germline CDR1 and CDR2 sequences are GTSNPN and SVGIG (reference sequence). This CDR3 is built from 14 residues. CDR3 sequence (DNA): TGTGCCTGGAGTGGGGGAGGAGGAAGGCACGAGCAGTACTTC. Protein product: CAWSGGGGRHEQYF.

This rearrangement joins TRBV28 to TRBJ1-4; tentative D call: TRBD1 (5 bases). Germline V gene data show CDR1 as MDHEN and CDR2 as SYDVKM. V lost 4 bases and J 4 bases, leaving 10 bases between the germline ends. This CDR3 has 14 residues. The CDR3 here is CASSSGGVNEKLFF. CDR3 nucleotide sequence: TGTGCCAGCAGTTCGGGGGGGGTTAATGAAAAACTGTTTTTT.

This chain uses TRBV28 with TRBJ1-2, with 9 bases that match TRBD1. This CDR3 region has 15 residues. V shed 2 bases and J 7 bases; nucleotides not matched to a gene: 8. Germline V lookup: CDR1 MDHEN, CDR2 SYDVKM. The CDR3 reads CASSLPWGQGRGYTF. The CDR3 region has the DNA TGTGCCAGCAGTTTACCCTGGGGACAGGGTCGTGGCTACACCTTC.

This clone has a handful of counts. As DNA, the CDR3 is TGTGCCAGCTCACCTTCCCCCCCAGAGCAGTACTTC. It specifies CASSPSPPEQYF. V gene TRBV18 combines with J gene TRBJ2-7; D is unresolved. CDR1 is KGHSH, CDR2 LQKENI, per germline. The V gene lost 3 bases and the J gene lost 7 bases, with 10 bases spanning the gap. The CDR3 has 12 residues.

This chain uses TRBV7-2 with TRBJ2-4, with 7 positions matching TRBD1. Germline CDR1 SGHTA, CDR2 FQGNSA. Trimming at V came to 3 bases and at J to 8 bases, leaving 7 bases not matched to a gene. This CDR3 spans 14 amino acids. In DNA form, the CDR3 reads TGTGCCAGCAGCTTTGGACAGGCGGCGGACATTCAGTACTTC. This codes for CASSFGQAADIQYF.

The chain links TRBV30 to TRBJ2-7; D uncertain. There are 11 residues in the CDR3. Trimming took off 4 bases at V and 3 bases at J, with 7 bases between the two ends. Germline-derived CDR1 and CDR2 are GTSNPN and SVGIG (reference sequence). CDR3 residues: CAWIEDYEQYF. The CDR3, as DNA: TGTGCCTGGATTGAGGACTACGAGCAGTACTTC.

This clone has only a few counts. The rearrangement links TRBV28 to TRBJ2-7; D call uncertain. V lost 4 bases and J 3 bases, leaving 4 bases between the germline ends. This CDR3 contains 11 residues. Germline V lookup: CDR1 MDHEN, CDR2 SYDVKM. The CDR3 loop reads CASSSGYEQYF. CDR3 sequence (DNA): TGTGCCAGCAGTTCGGGCTACGAGCAGTACTTC. The full variable domain, rest sourced from reference TRBV28 and TRBJ2-7, is DVKVTQSSRYLVKRTGEKVFLECVQDMDHENMFWYRQDPGLGLRLIYFSYDVKMKEKGDIPEGYSVSREKKERFSLILESASTNQTSMYLCASSSGYEQYFGPGTRLTVT.

A few counts support this clone. The chain joins TRBV7-9 to TRBJ2-2; 7 bases map to TRBD2. CDR1 and CDR2 from the germline V gene are SEHNR and FQNEAQ (reference sequence). The V segment lost 1 base and the J segment 5 bases; nucleotides outside the gene matches: 4. There are 15 residues in the CDR3. CDR3 nucleotide sequence: TGTGCCAGCAGCTTAGGTGCGGGAGTGACCGGGGAGCTGTTTTTT. Its translation is CASSLGAGVTGELFF.

CDR3 nucleotide sequence: TGCGCCAGCAGAAATGGGACTAGCGGGGACCAAGAGACCCAGTACTTC. It specifies CASRNGTSGDQETQYF. V gene TRBV10-1 combines with J gene TRBJ2-5; 13 nucleotides align to TRBD2. The CDR3 covers 16 residues. Losses at the gene ends were 6 bases for V and 0 bases for J; bases not matched to a gene: 4. Looked up from germline, CDR1 is WNHNN and CDR2 is SYGVQD (reference sequence).

The gene calls are TRBV2 and TRBJ2-3; D may be TRBD2 (5 bases). CDR1 is SNHLY, CDR2 FYNNEI, per germline. This CDR3 has 12 residues. The V end lost 6 bases, the J end lost 4 bases, and 8 bases lay between the germline ends. The CDR3 nucleotides are TGTGCCAGCAGCCCTAGCTCAGATACGCAGTATTTT. It codes for CASSPSSDTQYF. Combining the CDR3 with reference TRBV2 and TRBJ2-3 gives the whole variable domain EPEVTQTPSHQVTQMGQEVILRCVPISNHLYFYWYRQILGQKVEFLVSFYNNEISEKSEIFDDQFSVERPDGSNFTLKIRSTKLEDSAMYFCASSPSSDTQYFGPGTRLTVL.

The chain is built from TRBV5-1 and TRBJ1-1, with D tentatively TRBD1 (6 bases). CDR3 length: 11 amino acids. The germline gives CDR1 SGHRS, CDR2 YFSETQ. Trimming removed 2 bases from V and 7 bases from J, with 6 bases in between. CDR3 loop: CASSLGGEAFF. DNA for the CDR3: TGCGCCAGCAGCTTAGGGGGTGAAGCTTTCTTT.

The rearrangement links TRBV18 to TRBJ2-7, with 8 bases identical to TRBD2. Trimming removed 1 base from V and 3 bases from J; junction bases left unmatched: 2. Germline CDR1 and CDR2: KGHSH and LQKENI. The CDR3 runs to 14 residues. The CDR3 coding sequence is TGTGCCAGCTCACCACGGCGGGGGGACTACGAGCAGTACTTC. This encodes CASSPRRGDYEQYF.